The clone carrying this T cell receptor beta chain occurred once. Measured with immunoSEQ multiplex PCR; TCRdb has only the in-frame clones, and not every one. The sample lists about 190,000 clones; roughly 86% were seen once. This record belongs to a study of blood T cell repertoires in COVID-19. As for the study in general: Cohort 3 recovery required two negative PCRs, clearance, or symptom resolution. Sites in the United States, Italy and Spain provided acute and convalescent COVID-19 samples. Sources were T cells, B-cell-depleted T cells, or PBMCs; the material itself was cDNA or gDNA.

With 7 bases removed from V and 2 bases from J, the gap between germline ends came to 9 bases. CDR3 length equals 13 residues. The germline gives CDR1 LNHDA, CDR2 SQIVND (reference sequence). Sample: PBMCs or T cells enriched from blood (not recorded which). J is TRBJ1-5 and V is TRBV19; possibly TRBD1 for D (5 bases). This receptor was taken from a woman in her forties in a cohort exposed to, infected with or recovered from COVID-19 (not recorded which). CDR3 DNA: TGTGCCAGTACCTCGACAGGCAATCAGCCCCAGCATTTT. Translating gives CASTSTGNQPQHF.